The clone carrying this T cell receptor beta chain has at least ten counts. As yet, its antigen is unknown. Lactation, pregnancy, other autoimmune disease or uncontrolled infection excluded patients. Amplification yielded TCR beta CDR3 regions, with RNA transcripts as the source. TCR CDR3 underwent first-round RT-PCR with the HTBI primer set. TCRdb reprocessed the multiplex PCR reads via MiXCR and lists one record per CDR3 protein. The repertoire holds around 690,000 distinct CDR3 sequences, with 17% as singletons. This specimen comes from a study of T cells in Graves' hyperthyroidism and ophthalmopathy. Looking at the study overall: Any treatment followed the collection of peripheral blood at initial diagnosis.

Between the trimmed V and J ends, which lost 10 bases and 3 bases, there was a span of 15 bases. This CDR3 has 13 amino acids. In germline, CDR1 is MNHEY, CDR2 SVGEGT. General study results and limits: Ophthalmopathy could be told apart from stable hyperthyroidism with a 13 V-J model.

This clonotype originated in a man aged 50-60 years with Graves' hyperthyroidism. The chain combines TRBV6-2 or TRBV6-3 with TRBJ1-2; unclear D gene. Input material: blood. The CDR3 DNA follows: TGTGCCATTCAAGAGGGCCGCGACTATGGCTACACCTTC. It yields the protein CAIQEGRDYGYTF.